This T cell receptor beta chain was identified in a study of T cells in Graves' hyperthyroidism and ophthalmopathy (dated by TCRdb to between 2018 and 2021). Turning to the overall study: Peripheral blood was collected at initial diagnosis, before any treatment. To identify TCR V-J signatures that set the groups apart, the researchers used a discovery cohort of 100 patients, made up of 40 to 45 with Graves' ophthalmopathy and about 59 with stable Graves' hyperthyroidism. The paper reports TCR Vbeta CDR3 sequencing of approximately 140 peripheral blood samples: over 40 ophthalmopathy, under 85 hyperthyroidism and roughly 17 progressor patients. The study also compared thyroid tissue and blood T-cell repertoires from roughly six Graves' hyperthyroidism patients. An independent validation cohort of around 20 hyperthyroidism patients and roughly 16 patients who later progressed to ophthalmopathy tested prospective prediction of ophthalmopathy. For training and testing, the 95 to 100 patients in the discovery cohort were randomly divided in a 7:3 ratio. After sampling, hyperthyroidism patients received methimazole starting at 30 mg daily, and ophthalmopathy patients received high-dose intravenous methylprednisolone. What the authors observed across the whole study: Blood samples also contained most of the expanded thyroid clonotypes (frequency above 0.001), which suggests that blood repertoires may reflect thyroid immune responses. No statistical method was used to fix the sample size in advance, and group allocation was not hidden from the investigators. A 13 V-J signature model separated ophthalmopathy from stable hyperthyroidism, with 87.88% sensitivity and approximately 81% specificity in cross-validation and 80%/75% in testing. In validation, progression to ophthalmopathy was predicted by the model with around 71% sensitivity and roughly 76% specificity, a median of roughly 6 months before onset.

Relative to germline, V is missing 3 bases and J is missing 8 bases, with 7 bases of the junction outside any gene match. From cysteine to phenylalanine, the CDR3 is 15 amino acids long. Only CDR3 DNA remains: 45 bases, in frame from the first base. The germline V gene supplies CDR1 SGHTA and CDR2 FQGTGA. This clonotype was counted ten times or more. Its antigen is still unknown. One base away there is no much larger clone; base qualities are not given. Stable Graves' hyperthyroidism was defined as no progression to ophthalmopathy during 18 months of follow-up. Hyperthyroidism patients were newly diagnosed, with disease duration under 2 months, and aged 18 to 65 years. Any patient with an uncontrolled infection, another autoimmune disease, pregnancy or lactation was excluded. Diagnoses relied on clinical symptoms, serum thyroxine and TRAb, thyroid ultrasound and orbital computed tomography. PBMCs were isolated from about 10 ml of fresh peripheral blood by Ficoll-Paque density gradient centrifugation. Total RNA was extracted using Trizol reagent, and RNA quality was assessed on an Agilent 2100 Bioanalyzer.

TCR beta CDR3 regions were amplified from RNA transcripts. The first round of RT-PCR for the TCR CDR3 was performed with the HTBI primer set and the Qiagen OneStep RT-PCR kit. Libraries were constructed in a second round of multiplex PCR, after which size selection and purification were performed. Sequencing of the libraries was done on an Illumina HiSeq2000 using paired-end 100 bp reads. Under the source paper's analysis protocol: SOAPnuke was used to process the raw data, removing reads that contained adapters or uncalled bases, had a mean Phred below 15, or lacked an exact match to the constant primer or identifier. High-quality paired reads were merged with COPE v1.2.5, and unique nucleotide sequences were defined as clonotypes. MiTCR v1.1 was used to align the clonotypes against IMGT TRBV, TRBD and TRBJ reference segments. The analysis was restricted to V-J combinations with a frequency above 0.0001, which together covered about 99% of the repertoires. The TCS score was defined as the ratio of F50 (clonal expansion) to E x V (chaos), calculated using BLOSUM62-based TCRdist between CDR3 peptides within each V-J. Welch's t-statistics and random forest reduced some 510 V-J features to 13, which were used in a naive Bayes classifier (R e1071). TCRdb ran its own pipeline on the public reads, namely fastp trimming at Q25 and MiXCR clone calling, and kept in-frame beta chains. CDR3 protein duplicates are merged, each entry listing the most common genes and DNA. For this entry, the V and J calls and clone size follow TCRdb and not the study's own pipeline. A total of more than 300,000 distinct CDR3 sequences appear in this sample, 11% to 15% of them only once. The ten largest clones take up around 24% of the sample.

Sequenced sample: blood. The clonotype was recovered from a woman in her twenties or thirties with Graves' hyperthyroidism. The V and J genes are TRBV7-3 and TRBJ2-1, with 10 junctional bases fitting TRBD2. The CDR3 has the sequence CASSFSSGSLDEQFF. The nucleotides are TGTGCCAGCAGCTTTTCTAGCGGGAGTCTCGATGAGCAGTTCTTC.